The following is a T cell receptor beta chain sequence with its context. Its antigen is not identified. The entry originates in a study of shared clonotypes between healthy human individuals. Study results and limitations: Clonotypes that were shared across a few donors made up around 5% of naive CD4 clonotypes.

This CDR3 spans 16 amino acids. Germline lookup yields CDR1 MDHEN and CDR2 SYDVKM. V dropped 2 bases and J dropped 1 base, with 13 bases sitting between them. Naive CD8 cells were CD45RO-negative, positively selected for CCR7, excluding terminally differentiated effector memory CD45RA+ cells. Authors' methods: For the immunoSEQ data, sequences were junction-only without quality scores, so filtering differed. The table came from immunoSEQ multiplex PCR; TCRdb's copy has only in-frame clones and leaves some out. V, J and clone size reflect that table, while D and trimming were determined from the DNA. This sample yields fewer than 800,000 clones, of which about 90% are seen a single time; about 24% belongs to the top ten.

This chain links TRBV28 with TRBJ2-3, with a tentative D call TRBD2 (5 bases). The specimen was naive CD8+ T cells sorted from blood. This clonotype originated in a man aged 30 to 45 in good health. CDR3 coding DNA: TGTGCCAGCAGTTTAGCCCGGAGTAGCGGCACAGATACGCAGTATTTT. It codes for CASSLARSSGTDTQYF.